These T cell receptor beta chains were read from a single sample in a study of monozygotic twins with inflammatory bowel disease. TCRdb processed the 5' RACE reads again and assigns one entry to each CDR3 protein, with no DNA. The sample table includes approximately 120,000 distinct CDR3 sequences. Sequencing input: blood. The receptors were gathered from a human donor with ulcerative colitis or Crohn's disease, or a healthy co-twin of an affected twin (not recorded which). Each CDR3 is given with its conserved first and last residue. Fields, in order: V gene, J gene, CDR3 protein.

>TRBV7-8|TRBJ1-2
CASSLTTGDPNYGYTF
>TRBV7-3|TRBJ2-3
CASSFGGSRSDTQYF
>TRBV11-1|TRBJ2-1
CASSTTPYNEQFF
>TRBV11-3|TRBJ2-7
CASSSGTSVYEQYF
>TRBV9|TRBJ2-5
CASSIRGEKETQYF
>TRBV25-1|TRBJ1-2
CASRATGSLGYGYTF
>TRBV6-1|TRBJ1-1
CASSTHRGGVNTEAFF
>TRBV6-6|TRBJ2-3
CASGKAGGEDTQYF
>TRBV6-1|TRBJ2-7
CASRTLGQKQRDEQYF
>TRBV20-1|TRBJ2-7
CSARLPGQRAYEQYF
>TRBV12-3/TRBV12-4|TRBJ2-5
CASSLALTGGFPSSQYF
>TRBV9|TRBJ1-1
CASSVGGGTGTEAFF
>TRBV20-1|TRBJ2-5
CSATLAGGQETQYF
>TRBV4-2|TRBJ1-5
CASSQDMGNRIRPQHF
>TRBV7-3|TRBJ2-3
CASSLWGGTTDTQYF
>TRBV28|TRBJ2-1
CASSFSGGNNEQFF
>TRBV9|TRBJ2-7
CASSVLAGDFYEQYF
>TRBV7-2|TRBJ2-1
CASSQSASGYNEQFF
>TRBV12-3/TRBV12-4|TRBJ1-2
CASSFPGHRGYTF
>TRBV20-1|TRBJ2-1
CSAPGAPPNEQFF
>TRBV4-2|TRBJ2-7
CASSQAISGSITYEQYF
>TRBV20-1|TRBJ2-3
CSALLVVSDTQYF
>TRBV5-1|TRBJ2-1
CASSLRTSGGNNEQFF
>TRBV3-1|TRBJ2-3
CASSQDRQEGDTQYF
>TRBV24-1|TRBJ2-7
CATSSTGSRHEQYF
>TRBV18|TRBJ1-2
CASSKTGQGIYYGYTF
>TRBV5-4|TRBJ2-5
CASSLGFGTVEETQYF
>TRBV12-3/TRBV12-4|TRBJ2-2
CASTVQGTNAGELFF
>TRBV5-6|TRBJ2-5
CASSLATVYQETQYF
>TRBV20-1|TRBJ2-3
CSARDSSGDGTDTQYF
>TRBV18|TRBJ1-4
CASSPPNEGEGGEKLFF
>TRBV12-3/TRBV12-4|TRBJ2-7
CASSEMERPYEQYF
>TRBV12-3/TRBV12-4|TRBJ1-1
CASSLGVSEQENTEAFF
>TRBV4-2|TRBJ2-2
CASSQDRSGGFGELFF
>TRBV2|TRBJ1-1
CASTQQGTSTEAFF
>TRBV5-1|TRBJ2-1
CASSAKGTSGSDEQFF
>TRBV7-2|TRBJ2-3
CASSPRTGSDTDTQYF
>TRBV10-3|TRBJ2-5
CAISESAGGQETQYF
>TRBV5-4|TRBJ1-6
CASSLDRTANSPLHF
>TRBV20-1|TRBJ2-3
CSAGLDTDTQYF
>TRBV4-3|TRBJ2-2
CASSQDWTGDTGELFF
>TRBV20-1|TRBJ2-3
CSARDPSGGAEDTQYF
>TRBV20-1|TRBJ2-7
CSATGQGKNEQYF
>TRBV4-1|TRBJ1-5
CASSHRQQGQPQHF
>TRBV29-1|TRBJ2-3
CSVGVRPLDRGDTQYF
>TRBV5-6|TRBJ2-2
CASSPDGGMNTGELFF
>TRBV12-3/TRBV12-4|TRBJ1-1
CASRRLVAEAFF
>TRBV10-3|TRBJ2-7
CAISESTGQGGNEQYF
>TRBV12-3/TRBV12-4|TRBJ1-6
CASSGSAYNSPLHF
>TRBV20-1|TRBJ2-3
CSARDSGSIDTQYF
>TRBV28|TRBJ2-5
CASSPIGGVEETQYF
>TRBV9|TRBJ2-7
CASSIGLAGEYEQYF